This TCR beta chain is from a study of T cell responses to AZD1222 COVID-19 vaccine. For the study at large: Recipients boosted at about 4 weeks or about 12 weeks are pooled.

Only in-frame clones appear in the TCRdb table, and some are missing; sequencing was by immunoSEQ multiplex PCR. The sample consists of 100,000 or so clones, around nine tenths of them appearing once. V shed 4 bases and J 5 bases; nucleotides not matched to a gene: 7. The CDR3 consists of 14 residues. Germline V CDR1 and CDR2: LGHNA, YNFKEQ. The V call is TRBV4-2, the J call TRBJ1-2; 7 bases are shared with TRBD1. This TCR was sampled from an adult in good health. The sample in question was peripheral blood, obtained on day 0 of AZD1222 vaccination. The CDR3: CASSPSGTVYGYTF. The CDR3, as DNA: TGTGCCAGCAGCCCTTCCGGGACAGTATATGGCTACACCTTC.